The next 3 T cell receptor beta chains were all read from a single sample in a study of T cell responses to AZD1222 COVID-19 vaccine. The data were produced by immunoSEQ multiplex PCR, yet TCRdb's version contains in-frame clones alone and is incomplete. This sample has fewer than 120,000 clones, with about 95% found just once. The material was peripheral blood, obtained 28 days after the second AZD1222 dose. The receptor set was obtained from an adult who received the AZD1222 COVID-19 vaccine.

The rearrangement uses TRBV20-1 and TRBJ2-1; 12 bases map to TRBD2. Germline loops: CDR1 DFQATT, CDR2 SNEGSKA (reference sequence). V was clipped by 3 bases and J by 4 bases; unmatched bases: 4. The CDR3 is 15 amino acids. The CDR3 nucleotides are TGCAGTGCTAGTGTTACTAGCGGGGGGTACAATGAGCAGTTCTTC. It encodes CSASVTSGGYNEQFF.

This clone was found once. This rearrangement joins TRBV5-1 to TRBJ2-1; 9 bases fit TRBD1. Germline-derived CDR1 and CDR2 are SGHRS and YFSETQ. Trimming took 7 bases from V and 10 from J; bases not matched to a gene: 6. There are 12 residues in the CDR3. CDR3 coding DNA: TGCGCCAGCCGTCGGACAGGGGACGAGCAGTTCTTC. This encodes CASRRTGDEQFF.

The J gene is TRBJ1-6, the V gene TRBV28; D not certain. The CDR3 loop spans 15 amino acids. Germline assignment: CDR1 MDHEN and CDR2 SYDVKM. Trimming shortened V by 7 bases and J by 0 bases, and 10 bases separated the two germline ends. Here the CDR3 DNA reads TGTGCCAGCATCATTGGAAACTCCTATAATTCACCCCTCCACTTT. Protein product: CASIIGNSYNSPLHF.